Below are 25 T cell receptor beta chains sequenced from a single sample in a study of blood T cell repertoires in COVID-19 (dated by TCRdb to 2018 to 2020). The protocol used for the library was the immunoSEQ multiplex PCR assay. Entries here come from immuneACCESS through TCRdb and include only in-frame sequences with V and J called. Some clones fail to appear in such tables; in the studies checked, an unresolved V gene covers under half of the shortfall, and the cause of the remainder is unknown. The sample has 95,000 to 150,000 clones on record, around four fifths of them singletons. The ten largest clones represent 6% of the sample. Sample: peripheral blood. The receptor set was obtained from a man older than 75 with COVID-19, enrolled during active disease.

The rearrangement links TRBV7-9 to TRBJ1-2; D might be TRBD1 (6 bases). V lost 2 bases to trimming and J lost 8 bases, with 18 bases between them. The CDR3 sequence is 15 residues long. CDR1 SEHNR and CDR2 FQNEAQ come from the germline V gene (reference sequence). The CDR3 loop reads CASSLTGPALPGYTF. Written as DNA, the CDR3 is TGTGCCAGCAGCTTAACAGGGCCTGCCTTACCGGGCTACACCTTC.

The sample holds one count of this clone. The gene calls are TRBV6-5 and TRBJ2-7; possible D gene TRBD1, 6 bases. Per the germline V gene, CDR1 is MNHEY and CDR2 is SVGAGI. The CDR3 is 15 residues long. V lost 5 bases, J lost 2 bases, and 16 bases lay in between. The CDR3 is CASSNAGVLTYEQYF. DNA for the CDR3: TGTGCCAGCAGTAACGCAGGGGTACTCACCTACGAGCAGTACTTC.

This clone occurred a few times. The chain combines TRBV7-9 with TRBJ2-2; 8 positions match TRBD2. J gave up 6 bases and V 5 bases, and 8 bases lay outside the gene matches. Germline V gives CDR1 SEHNR, CDR2 FQNEAQ (reference sequence). The CDR3 loop spans 15 amino acids. This chain's CDR3 is CASSSGLAWAGELFF. Here the CDR3 DNA reads TGTGCCAGCAGCAGCGGACTAGCTTGGGCCGGGGAGCTGTTTTTT.

The V and J genes are TRBV6-2 or TRBV6-3 and TRBJ1-2; 9 bases are shared with TRBD1. The length of the CDR3 is 15 residues. Germline assignment: CDR1 MNHEY and CDR2 SVGEGT. Unmatched junction bases numbered 4, after V lost 3 bases and J lost 2 bases. In DNA form, the CDR3 reads TGTGCCAGCAGTTATGCCGGGACAGGGAACTATGGCTACACCTTC. Its protein product is CASSYAGTGNYGYTF.

This chain links TRBV30 with TRBJ2-1, with 13 bases aligning to TRBD2. There are 16 residues in the CDR3. Trimming at V came to 4 bases and at J to 4 bases, leaving 7 bases not matched to a gene. Germline V gives CDR1 GTSNPN, CDR2 SVGIG (reference sequence). This CDR3 reads CAWTGILAGGYNEQFF. The CDR3 nucleotides are TGTGCCTGGACAGGAATACTAGCGGGAGGGTACAATGAGCAGTTCTTC.

The chain uses TRBV18 and TRBJ1-4; D call uncertain. V lost 4 bases and J 8 bases, leaving 8 bases between the germline ends. CDR3 length: 12 residues. The germline CDR1 and CDR2 sequences are KGHSH and LQKENI. As DNA, the CDR3 is TGTGCCAGCTCACACAACGTGGAAAAACTGTTTTTT. This encodes CASSHNVEKLFF.

V is TRBV7-9 and J is TRBJ2-3; the D is unclear. The V end lost 0 bases, the J end lost 4 bases, and 5 bases lay between the germline ends. The length of the CDR3 is 13 residues. Germline values: CDR1 SEHNR, CDR2 FQNEAQ (reference sequence). For the CDR3, the DNA is TGTGCCAGCAGCTTAGCGGCGGCAGATACGCAGTATTTT. It encodes CASSLAAADTQYF.

The table lists this clone with a few counts. The J gene is TRBJ1-6, the V gene TRBV9, with 10 bases fitting TRBD1. The ends lost 1 base at V and 7 bases at J; junction bases unmatched: 8. CDR1 and CDR2 from the germline V gene are SGDLS and YYNGEE. The CDR3 length is 17 residues. The DNA for the CDR3 is TGTGCCAGCAGCGTATGTGGGACAGGGGCTGAGAATTCACCCCTCCACTTT. Translated, it gives CASSVCGTGAENSPLHF.

The chain joins TRBV2 to TRBJ1-3, with 7 bases lining up with TRBD1. CDR3 length: 15 amino acids. Losses at the gene ends were 4 bases for V and 8 bases for J; bases not matched to a gene: 11. Germline V gene sequence: CDR1 SNHLY, CDR2 FYNNEI. The chain's CDR3 is CASSGQGAFIDTIYF. The CDR3 coding sequence is TGTGCCAGCAGTGGACAGGGAGCTTTTATCGACACCATATATTTT.

The chain is built from TRBV27 and TRBJ2-7; maybe TRBD2 (5 bases). Germline V gene lookup returns CDR1 MNHEY and CDR2 SMNVEV (reference sequence). The V gene lost 3 bases and the J gene lost 6 bases, with 9 bases spanning the gap. There are 12 residues in the CDR3. The DNA for the CDR3 is TGTGCCAGCAGTTTGGAAGGACTCGAGCAGTACTTC. Protein sequence: CASSLEGLEQYF.

This clone was detected once. This chain uses TRBV7-9 with TRBJ2-3; 13 nucleotides line up with TRBD2. Germline assignment: CDR1 SEHNR and CDR2 FQNEAQ (reference sequence). The V gene end was trimmed by 2 bases and the J gene end by 6 bases; junction bases not matched to a gene: 5. This CDR3 region has 16 residues. The CDR3 region is CASSLTSGRAVDTQYF. CDR3 bases: TGTGCCAGCAGCTTAACTAGCGGGAGGGCCGTTGATACGCAGTATTTT.

V is TRBV7-9 and J is TRBJ1-2; 10 nucleotides match TRBD1. V shed 5 bases, J shed 0 bases, and the junction held 3 bases outside the gene matches. This CDR3 comprises 15 residues. Germline V gene sequence: CDR1 SEHNR, CDR2 FQNEAQ (reference sequence). CDR3 sequence: CASSRTGGANYGYTF. The CDR3, as DNA: TGTGCCAGCAGCAGGACAGGGGGGGCTAACTATGGCTACACCTTC.

V gene TRBV15 combines with J gene TRBJ1-4; no firm D call. This CDR3 has 13 residues. The V end lost 6 bases, the J end lost 8 bases, and 13 bases lay between the germline ends. Germline V gives CDR1 LNHNV, CDR2 YYDKDF (reference sequence). The CDR3: CATREAYGEKLFF. CDR3 nucleotide sequence: TGTGCCACCAGAGAGGCATACGGAGAAAAACTGTTTTTT.

This clone was counted only a few times. The V and J genes are TRBV5-3 and TRBJ1-5, with D perhaps TRBD1 (5 bases). TRBV5-3 is treated as an ORF (open reading frame) with a function not yet certain. Trimming removed 1 base from V and 0 bases from J, with 14 bases in between. This CDR3 is 17 amino acids long. DNA of the CDR3: TGTGCCAGAAGCTTGTCTACAGGCTTTTATAGCAATCAGCCCCAGCATTTT. Protein product: CARSLSTGFYSNQPQHF.

V and J are TRBV18 and TRBJ1-5; TRBD1 matches at 11 bases. Germline lookup yields CDR1 KGHSH and CDR2 LQKENI. The trim removed 2 bases at V and 4 bases at J, leaving 4 bases unmatched. This CDR3 spans 16 amino acids. The CDR3 protein is CASSPNGQGANQPQHF. The CDR3 DNA reads TGTGCCAGCTCACCAAATGGACAGGGGGCGAATCAGCCCCAGCATTTT.

This clone was picked up a small number of times. The rearrangement uses TRBV28 and TRBJ2-1; 14 nucleotides match TRBD2. The CDR3 totals 18 residues. J gave up 0 bases and V 11 bases, and 12 bases lay outside the gene matches. CDR1 is MDHEN and CDR2 is SYDVKM in the germline V gene. CDR3 sequence reads: CAGGGLAGDQPSYNEQFF. As DNA, the CDR3 is TGTGCCGGGGGGGGACTAGCGGGAGACCAGCCCTCCTACAATGAGCAGTTCTTC.

V and J are TRBV7-9 and TRBJ2-7; D unclear. This CDR3 has 13 amino acids. V lost 5 bases, J lost 2 bases, and 10 bases lay in between. CDR1 is SEHNR and CDR2 is FQNEAQ in the germline V gene (reference sequence). CDR3 region: CASSRGEAYEQYF. The CDR3 nucleotides read TGTGCCAGCAGCCGAGGAGAGGCCTACGAGCAGTACTTC.

J is TRBJ1-2 and V is TRBV15, with TRBD1 matching over 7 bases. Germline-derived CDR1 and CDR2 are LNHNV and YYDKDF (reference sequence). The CDR3 consists of 16 residues. Trimming removed 0 bases from V and 2 bases from J; junction bases left unmatched: 6. The CDR3 spells CATSRDRPGGNYGYTF. The CDR3, as DNA: TGTGCCACCAGCAGAGATCGGCCAGGGGGAAACTATGGCTACACCTTC.

This clone was seen a single time. The rearrangement links TRBV13 to TRBJ2-7; 10 bases fit TRBD2. Germline CDR1 reads PRHDT; CDR2 reads FYEKMQ (reference sequence). Germline trimming cut 4 bases from V and 0 bases from J; bases unmatched to any gene: 6. The CDR3 sequence is 16 residues long. This chain's CDR3 is CASSSSSGGNSYEQYF. In DNA, the CDR3 is TGTGCCAGCAGCTCTTCTAGCGGGGGCAACTCCTACGAGCAGTACTTC.

This chain connects TRBV10-3 to TRBJ2-1; 10 positions match TRBD1. The CDR3 is made up of 14 amino acids. V was clipped by 2 bases and J by 6 bases; unmatched bases: 1. Germline-derived CDR1 and CDR2 are ENHRY and SYGVKD. The CDR3 reads CAISEGDRGNEQFF. DNA of the CDR3: TGTGCCATCAGTGAGGGGGACAGGGGCAATGAGCAGTTCTTC.

The chain links TRBV19 to TRBJ1-1; 7 nucleotides match TRBD1. J lost 6 bases, V lost 7 bases, and 8 bases had no gene match. The germline gives CDR1 LNHDA, CDR2 SQIVND (reference sequence). CDR3 size: 13 residues. The CDR3 spells CASNPTGLAEAFF. CDR3 in DNA: TGTGCCAGTAACCCGACAGGGTTGGCTGAAGCTTTCTTT.

Comments on this clone: The germline gene is not matched at one end of the junction; a read error may be the cause. The genes are TRBV19 and TRBJ1-4; D is undetermined. CDR3 length: 14 residues. Germline V gene sequence: CDR1 LNHDA, CDR2 SQIVND (reference sequence). The CDR3 reads CASRGSATNEKLFF. The CDR3 bases are TGTGCGAGTAGAGGGAGCGCAACTAATGAAAAACTGTTTTTT.

This chain uses TRBV5-8 with TRBJ2-1; TRBD1 aligns across 7 bases. This CDR3 has 14 residues. CDR1 SGHTS and CDR2 YDEGEE come from the germline V gene. The V segment lost 9 bases and the J segment 1 base; nucleotides outside the gene matches: 7. Here the CDR3 DNA reads TGTGCCACCTACGTCAGGGGGTCCTACAATGAGCAGTTCTTC. Residues: CATYVRGSYNEQFF.

The chain combines TRBV28 with TRBJ2-3; 8 bases fit TRBD1. The germline gives CDR1 MDHEN, CDR2 SYDVKM. The CDR3 extends over 15 amino acids. The junction had 12 bases not matched to a gene; V was cut back by 8 bases and J by 5 bases. CDR3 sequence reads: CASALWQGAGDTQYF. In nucleotides, the CDR3 is TGTGCCAGCGCCCTTTGGCAGGGGGCCGGAGATACGCAGTATTTT.

J is TRBJ2-7 and V is TRBV28; 7 bases fit TRBD2. Germline loops: CDR1 MDHEN, CDR2 SYDVKM. CDR3 length equals 17 residues. V trimming: 3 bases; J trimming: 2 bases; junction bases outside the gene matches: 13. CDR3 nucleotides: TGTGCCAGCAGTTTGGGAGTAGCGGGTGGAATAACCTACGAGCAGTACTTC. Residues: CASSLGVAGGITYEQYF. The whole variable domain, remainder taken from reference TRBV28 and TRBJ2-7, is DVKVTQSSRYLVKRTGEKVFLECVQDMDHENMFWYRQDPGLGLRLIYFSYDVKMKEKGDIPEGYSVSREKKERFSLILESASTNQTSMYLCASSLGVAGGITYEQYFGPGTRLTVT.